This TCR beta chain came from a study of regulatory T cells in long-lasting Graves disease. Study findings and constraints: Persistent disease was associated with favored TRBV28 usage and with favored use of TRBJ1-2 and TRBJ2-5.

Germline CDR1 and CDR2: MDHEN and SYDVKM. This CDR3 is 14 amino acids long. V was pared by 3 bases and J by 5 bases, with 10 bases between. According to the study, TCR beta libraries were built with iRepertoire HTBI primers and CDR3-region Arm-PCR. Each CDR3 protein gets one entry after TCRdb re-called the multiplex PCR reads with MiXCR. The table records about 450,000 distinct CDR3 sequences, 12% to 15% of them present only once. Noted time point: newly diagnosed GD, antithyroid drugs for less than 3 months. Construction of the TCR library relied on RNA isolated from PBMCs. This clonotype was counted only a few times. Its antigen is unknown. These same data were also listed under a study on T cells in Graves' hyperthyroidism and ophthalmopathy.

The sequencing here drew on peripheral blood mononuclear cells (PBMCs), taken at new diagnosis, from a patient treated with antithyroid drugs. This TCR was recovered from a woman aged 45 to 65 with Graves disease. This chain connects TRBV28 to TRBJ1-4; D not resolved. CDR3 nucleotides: TGTGCCAGCAGTTTTGAAGGGTCCAATGAAAAACTGTTTTTT. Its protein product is CASSFEGSNEKLFF.